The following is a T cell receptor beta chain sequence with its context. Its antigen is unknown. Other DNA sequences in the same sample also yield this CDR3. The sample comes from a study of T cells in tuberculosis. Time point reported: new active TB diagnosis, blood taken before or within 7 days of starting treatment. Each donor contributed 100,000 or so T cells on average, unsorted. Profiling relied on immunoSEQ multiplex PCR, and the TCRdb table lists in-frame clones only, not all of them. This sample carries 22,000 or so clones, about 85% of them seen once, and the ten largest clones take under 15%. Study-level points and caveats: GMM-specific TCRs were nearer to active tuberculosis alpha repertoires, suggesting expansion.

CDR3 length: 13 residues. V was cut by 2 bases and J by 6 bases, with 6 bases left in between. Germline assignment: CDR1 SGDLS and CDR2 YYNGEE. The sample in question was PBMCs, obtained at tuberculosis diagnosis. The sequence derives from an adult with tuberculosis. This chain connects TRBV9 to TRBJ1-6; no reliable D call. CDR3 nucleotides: TGTGCCAGCAGCGTCGAGGGTAATTCACCCCTCCACTTT. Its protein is CASSVEGNSPLHF.